The 13 T cell receptor beta chains below all came from one sample that was sequenced in a study of T-cell memory formation after mild COVID-19. Via MiXCR, TCRdb re-called the 5' RACE reads, giving one row per CDR3 protein. This table holds fewer than 650,000 distinct CDR3 sequences, approximately 21% found once. Sequenced material: PBMCs or a T cell subset sorted from them (not recorded which). These receptors came from an adult woman who had mild COVID-19 (a few samples of this study predate the infection). Cell type and time point are not known.

In this sample, this clonotype turned up a few times. The rearrangement links TRBV6-5 to TRBJ1-2, with 8 bases that match TRBD1. Trimming cost V 5 bases and J 4 bases; bases outside gene matches: 3. The CDR3 is made up of 13 amino acids. From germline, CDR1 is MNHEY and CDR2 SVGAGI. As DNA, the CDR3 is TGTGCCAGCAGTCGAGACAGGGGCTATGGCTACACCTTC. It translates to CASSRDRGYGYTF.

This clonotype was detected only a few times. The chain carries TRBV4-2 and TRBJ1-1, with 9 nucleotides matching TRBD1. The CDR3 sequence is 16 residues long. CDR1 is LGHNA and CDR2 is YNFKEQ in the germline V gene. Trimming cost V 1 base and J 5 bases; bases outside gene matches: 8. As DNA, the CDR3 is TGTGCCAGCAGCCAAGTTTCGACAGGGGGTGGTACTGAAGCTTTCTTT. Its translation is CASSQVSTGGGTEAFF.

This clonotype was detected only a few times. The genes are TRBV5-1 and TRBJ1-2; 7 positions agree with TRBD1. The trim removed 5 bases at V and 4 bases at J, leaving 8 bases unmatched. Germline CDR1 reads SGHRS; CDR2 reads YFSETQ. This CDR3 contains 14 residues. The CDR3 DNA sequence: TGCGCCAGCAGACAGGGGACGCAACTCTATGGCTACACCTTC. Translated: CASRQGTQLYGYTF. Supplemented by reference TRBV5-1 and TRBJ1-2, the full variable domain reads KAGVTQTPRYLIKTRGQQVTLSCSPISGHRSVSWYQQTPGQGLQFLFEYFSETQRNKGNFPGRFSGRQFSNSRSEMNVSTLELGDSALYLCASRQGTQLYGYTFGSGTRLTVV.

This clonotype was seen more than once but under ten times. This chain uses TRBV7-2 with TRBJ2-7, with a weak D call TRBD2 (6 bases). The germline V gene encodes CDR1 SGHTA and CDR2 FQGNSA. V lost 3 bases and J lost 1, with 16 bases in between. The CDR3 has 16 amino acids. As DNA, the CDR3 is TGTGCCAGCAGCTTTGGCGGGTTTGGGAGGTCCTACGAGCAGTACTTC. Encoded protein: CASSFGGFGRSYEQYF.

The genes are TRBV6-1 and TRBJ1-1, with D unclear. CDR3 length: 14 residues. Trimming stripped 2 bases from V and 5 bases from J, with 12 bases between. The germline gives CDR1 MNHNS, CDR2 SASEGT. The CDR3: CASSEPVRLTEAFF. The DNA of the CDR3 is TGTGCCAGCAGTGAACCCGTCCGGCTTACTGAAGCTTTCTTT.

The V and J genes are TRBV3-1 and TRBJ2-7; 7 nucleotides line up with TRBD2. V dropped 0 bases and J dropped 5; count of bases not matched to a gene: 1. The CDR3 sequence is 13 residues long. Germline values: CDR1 LGHDT, CDR2 YNNKEL (reference sequence). The CDR3 sequence is CASSQDRGDEQYF. In DNA form, the CDR3 reads TGTGCCAGCAGCCAAGATCGGGGGGACGAGCAGTACTTC.

The rearrangement joins TRBV11-2 to TRBJ2-3; D uncertain. Trimming removed 7 bases at V and 2 bases at J, with 10 bases between. Germline CDR1 and CDR2: SGHAT and FQNNGV. CDR3 length equals 13 residues. CDR3 loop: CASNMDYTDTQYF. CDR3 in DNA: TGTGCCAGCAATATGGATTACACAGATACGCAGTATTTT.

J is TRBJ2-7 and V is TRBV19, with TRBD2 matching 8 bases. V lost 6 bases and J lost 0; bases outside the gene matches: 7. CDR3 length: 15 residues. Germline V gene sequence: CDR1 LNHDA, CDR2 SQIVND (reference sequence). Here the CDR3 reads CASSGHTSGSYEQYF. CDR3 DNA: TGTGCCAGTAGCGGGCACACTAGCGGCTCCTACGAGCAGTACTTC.

The chain couples TRBV18 to TRBJ2-5; 7 bases align to TRBD1. CDR1 is KGHSH and CDR2 is LQKENI in the germline V gene. With 2 bases clipped from V and 3 bases from J, the junction kept 6 bases outside the gene matches. This CDR3 region has 15 residues. CDR3 protein: CASSPRGPSEETQYF. The CDR3 nucleotides are TGTGCCAGCTCACCAAGGGGGCCAAGTGAAGAGACCCAGTACTTC.

In its sample, this clonotype was seen a few times. The DNA of the CDR3 is TGTGCCATCAGTGAGTATGGACTAGCGGCAGATACGCAGTATTTT. It encodes CAISEYGLAADTQYF. V gene TRBV10-3 combines with J gene TRBJ2-3; 10 bases line up with TRBD2. Germline CDR1 ENHRY, CDR2 SYGVKD. This CDR3 is 15 amino acids long. V was pared by 1 base and J by 4 bases, with 2 bases of the junction left unmatched.

V usage is TRBV20-1 and J usage is TRBJ1-5; a weak D match, TRBD1 (6 bases). V was clipped by 0 bases and J by 3 bases, with 15 bases between them. Germline assignment: CDR1 DFQATT and CDR2 SNEGSKA (reference sequence). The CDR3 contains 16 residues. The CDR3 spells CSARDQGRGANQPQHF. The CDR3 DNA reads TGCAGTGCTAGAGACCAGGGCAGGGGCGCCAATCAGCCCCAGCATTTT.

The V call is TRBV7-9, the J call TRBJ1-1; D is uncertain. The CDR3 consists of 16 residues. Germline assignment: CDR1 SEHNR and CDR2 FQNEAQ (reference sequence). Trimming removed 1 base from V and 1 base from J, with 13 bases in between. DNA for the CDR3: TGTGCCAGCAGCTTAGGAACCCTCGGAGGGAACACTGAAGCTTTCTTT. This translates into CASSLGTLGGNTEAFF.

This clonotype has a count of ten or more. The chain has TRBV7-2 and TRBJ2-7, with 10 bases fitting TRBD2. Germline V lookup: CDR1 SGHTA, CDR2 FQGNSA. V lost 5 bases and J lost 3; bases outside the gene matches: 4. The CDR3 runs 14 residues. CDR3 nucleotides: TGTGCCAGCAGCACTAGCGGGATTTACTACGAGCAGTACTTC. Translated: CASSTSGIYYEQYF.